Each of the 26 T cell receptor beta chains below was sequenced from the same sample in a study of blood T cell repertoires in COVID-19. Sequenced by immunoSEQ multiplex PCR; TCRdb stores in-frame clones only, minus some. The profile shows about 160,000 clones, around 80% of them singletons. Sequenced material: peripheral blood. The receptor set was obtained from a man aged 55-75 years with acute or convalescent COVID-19.

This clone was picked up a small number of times. This chain connects TRBV19 to TRBJ1-6, with unresolved D. The CDR3 sequence is 18 residues long. Germline-derived CDR1 and CDR2 are LNHDA and SQIVND (reference sequence). Trimming removed 5 bases from V and 0 bases from J, with 17 bases in between. The CDR3 DNA reads as TGTGCCAGTAGTCCGGGAAAAGAGGAATTCTCCTATAATTCACCCCTCCACTTT. Its protein is CASSPGKEEFSYNSPLHF.

A note on this clone: The sample holds other DNA sequences that translate to the same CDR3. This chain links TRBV5-1 with TRBJ2-2, with D perhaps TRBD2 (6 bases). The V end lost 0 bases, the J end lost 0 bases, and 9 bases lay between the germline ends. Germline V lookup: CDR1 SGHRS, CDR2 YFSETQ. The CDR3 has 16 amino acids. Here the CDR3 DNA reads TGCGCCAGCAGCTTGGATGGGGGGTCGAACACCGGGGAGCTGTTTTTT. Its translation is CASSLDGGSNTGELFF.

The chain recombines TRBV29-1 with TRBJ1-2; 7 bases match TRBD1. Germline CDR1 is SQVTM and CDR2 is ANQGSEA. V lost 0 bases, J lost 3 bases, and 10 bases stayed unmatched. There are 16 residues in the CDR3. CDR3 DNA: TGCAGCGTTGAAGATCAACCAGGACAGGCATACTATGGCTACACCTTC. This encodes CSVEDQPGQAYYGYTF.

The V and J genes are TRBV6-5 and TRBJ2-3; D is possibly TRBD1 (6 bases). The germline gives CDR1 MNHEY, CDR2 SVGAGI. Between the trimmed V and J ends, which lost 2 bases and 8 bases, there was a span of 14 bases. This CDR3 comprises 14 residues. The DNA for the CDR3 is TGTGCCAGCAGTTACACGGTTGGGGGCGGTACGCAGTATTTT. It codes for CASSYTVGGGTQYF.

This clone was detected only once. CDR3 region: CSGRGVETQYF. In DNA, the CDR3 is TGCAGTGGGCGGGGGGTAGAGACCCAGTACTTC. The rearrangement uses TRBV20-1 and TRBJ2-5, with TRBD2 matching over 8 bases. CDR1 is DFQATT, CDR2 SNEGSKA, per germline (reference sequence). V shed 7 bases, J shed 4 bases, and the junction held 2 bases outside the gene matches. There are 11 residues in the CDR3.

The chain combines TRBV4-3 with TRBJ1-4; 7 bases match TRBD1. Germline V gene data show CDR1 as LGHNA and CDR2 as YSLEER. This CDR3 has 14 amino acids. The V and J ends lost 0 bases and 10 bases, in that order; junction bases with no gene match: 5. CDR3 DNA: TGCGCCAGCAGCCAAGATCCGGCAGGGGGAAAACTGTTTTTT. It is translated as CASSQDPAGGKLFF.

The chain employs TRBV11-3 and TRBJ2-7, with TRBD2 as a possible D gene (6 bases). With 3 bases removed from V and 3 bases from J, the gap between germline ends came to 12 bases. CDR1 is SGHNT and CDR2 is YENEEA in the germline V gene. CDR3 size: 14 residues. The CDR3 DNA reads as TGTGCCAGCAGCTTGGGGGGAGCCGGCTACGAGCAGTACTTC. Protein product: CASSLGGAGYEQYF.

This clone was picked up a small number of times. The chain uses TRBV9 and TRBJ2-3; TRBD2 matches 10 bases. Germline V gene lookup returns CDR1 SGDLS and CDR2 YYNGEE. J lost 0 bases, V lost 7 bases, and 14 bases had no gene match. This CDR3 spans 18 amino acids. CDR3: CASSSAAGTSVSTDTQYF. In DNA, the CDR3 is TGTGCCAGCTCCTCAGCCGCCGGGACTAGCGTTAGCACAGATACGCAGTATTTT. Variable domain in full (rest from reference TRBV9 and TRBJ2-3): DSGVTQTPKHLITATGQRVTLRCSPRSGDLSVYWYQQSLDQGLQFLIQYYNGEERAKGNILERFSAQQFPDLHSELNLSSLELGDSALYFCASSSAAGTSVSTDTQYFGPGTRLTVL.

The genes are TRBV29-1 and TRBJ2-1, with D possibly being TRBD1 (6 bases). CDR1 and CDR2 (germline): SQVTM, ANQGSEA. With 7 bases removed from V and 0 bases from J, the gap between germline ends came to 19 bases. The CDR3 is 16 amino acids. CDR3 region: CSANLVDSSSYNEQFF. CDR3 nucleotides: TGCAGCGCTAATCTGGTGGACAGTAGCTCCTACAATGAGCAGTTCTTC.

The chain joins TRBV9 to TRBJ2-7, with 11 bases identical to TRBD1. CDR1 is SGDLS, CDR2 YYNGEE, per germline. The CDR3 length is 16 residues. V lost 3 bases and J lost 3; bases outside the gene matches: 8. CDR3 protein: CASSAFPGTGGYEQYF. In DNA, the CDR3 is TGTGCCAGCAGCGCCTTTCCCGGGACAGGGGGCTACGAGCAGTACTTC.

The chain is built from TRBV4-1 and TRBJ1-5, with D possibly matching TRBD1 (6 bases). CDR1 and CDR2 (germline): MGHRA, YSYEKL. CDR3 length: 15 residues. Trimming took off 5 bases at V and 3 bases at J, with 14 bases between the two ends. The CDR3 sequence is CASSAYRADNQPQHF. The CDR3 nucleotides read TGCGCCAGCAGCGCCTACAGGGCCGACAATCAGCCCCAGCATTTT.

The chain uses TRBV7-2 and TRBJ1-6; the match to TRBD1 covers 8 bases. This CDR3 region has 14 residues. Germline V gene lookup returns CDR1 SGHTA and CDR2 FQGNSA. The V segment lost 4 bases and the J segment 10 bases; nucleotides outside the gene matches: 6. The CDR3 is CASSSQGTGSPLHF. The CDR3 DNA reads TGTGCCAGCAGCTCCCAGGGGACAGGATCACCCCTCCACTTT.

The CDR3 DNA reads TGCGCCAGCACCAAAGGAGACCTCTATGGCTACACCTTC. It codes for CASTKGDLYGYTF. The chain combines TRBV10-2 with TRBJ1-2; D is uncertain. The CDR3 is made up of 13 amino acids. Germline values: CDR1 WSHSY, CDR2 SAAADI. With 7 bases removed from V and 4 bases from J, the gap between germline ends came to 13 bases.

The J gene is TRBJ2-6, the V gene TRBV11-3; 8 positions match TRBD1. The CDR3 has 15 amino acids. Germline loops: CDR1 SGHNT, CDR2 YENEEA. V trimming: 5 bases; J trimming: 4 bases; junction bases outside the gene matches: 4. The CDR3 nucleotides read TGTGCCAGCAGCGAGACAGGGGACGGGGCCAACGTCCTGACTTTC. Protein: CASSETGDGANVLTF. The variable domain in full, completed from reference TRBV11-3 and TRBJ2-6, reads EAGVVQSPRYKIIEKKQPVAFWCNPISGHNTLYWYLQNLGQGPELLIRYENEEAVDDSQLPKDRFSAERLKGVDSTLKIQPAELGDSAVYLCASSETGDGANVLTFGAGSRLTVL.

The CDR3 reads CASSAHRGSGLGYTF. For the CDR3, the DNA is TGTGCCAGCAGCGCGCACAGGGGTTCGGGTCTTGGCTACACCTTC. This chain uses TRBV9 with TRBJ1-2; 7 positions match TRBD1. The V and J ends lost 3 bases and 7 bases, in that order; junction bases with no gene match: 12. Germline loops: CDR1 SGDLS, CDR2 YYNGEE. This CDR3 is 15 amino acids long.

The chain carries TRBV4-1 and TRBJ1-2; D not certain. The CDR3 runs to 13 residues. CDR1 is MGHRA, CDR2 YSYEKL, per germline. With 0 bases removed from V and 7 bases from J, the gap between germline ends came to 9 bases. The CDR3 region is CASSQEIAVGYTF. The CDR3 DNA follows: TGCGCCAGCAGCCAAGAAATTGCGGTTGGCTACACCTTC.

Only one count was recorded for this clone. CDR3 region: CSVGLGAGVSTEAFF. CDR3 nucleotides: TGCAGCGTTGGACTCGGGGCAGGGGTTAGCACTGAAGCTTTCTTT. The V and J genes are TRBV29-1 and TRBJ1-1; possible D gene TRBD1, 6 bases. From germline, CDR1 is SQVTM and CDR2 ANQGSEA. This CDR3 has 15 amino acids. Trimming stripped 4 bases from V and 4 bases from J, with 19 bases between.

This clone was observed a few times. The chain is built from TRBV7-2 and TRBJ2-5, with D maybe TRBD1 (6 bases). The germline V gene has CDR1 SGHTA and CDR2 FQGNSA. The CDR3 extends over 17 amino acids. V was clipped by 4 bases and J by 5 bases, with 23 bases between them. CDR3 sequence reads: CASSSRWGLARLETQYF. Here the CDR3 DNA reads TGTGCCAGCAGCTCAAGATGGGGGCTAGCTCGGTTGGAGACCCAGTACTTC.

V is TRBV5-4 and J is TRBJ1-1; D is ambiguous. Germline values: CDR1 SGHNT, CDR2 YYREEE (reference sequence). The V end lost 1 base, the J end lost 1 base, and 8 bases lay between the germline ends. This CDR3 spans 14 amino acids. CDR3 sequence: CASSLSAGNTEAFF. The CDR3 coding sequence is TGTGCCAGCAGCTTGAGCGCGGGGAACACTGAAGCTTTCTTT.

The chain couples TRBV30 to TRBJ2-1, with D possibly being TRBD1 (6 bases). CDR3 length: 13 residues. The V end was cut by 3 bases, the J end by 4 bases, with 10 bases between. Germline CDR1 is GTSNPN and CDR2 is SVGIG (reference sequence). Here the CDR3 DNA reads TGTGCCTGGAGCACGGGACATTACAATGAGCAGTTCTTC. Its protein product is CAWSTGHYNEQFF.

This sequence joins TRBV30 and TRBJ1-5; unclear D gene. CDR3 length equals 15 residues. The V and J ends lost 2 bases and 3 bases respectively, with 14 bases between them. Germline lookup yields CDR1 GTSNPN and CDR2 SVGIG (reference sequence). Written as DNA, the CDR3 is TGTGCCTGGAGTAGACTTTTCGGCTTCAATCAGCCCCAGCATTTT. Amino acids: CAWSRLFGFNQPQHF.

The chain couples TRBV5-1 to TRBJ1-1, with a possible D match to TRBD1 (6 bases). Trimming removed 0 bases from V and 5 bases from J, with 14 bases in between. CDR3 length: 15 amino acids. Germline V gene data show CDR1 as SGHRS and CDR2 as YFSETQ. CDR3 nucleotide sequence: TGCGCCAGCAGCTTGGATCGGGGGGCGCGGACTGAAGCTTTCTTT. Residues: CASSLDRGARTEAFF.

CDR3 sequence reads: CAWSRGSRNTEAFF. CDR3 bases: TGTGCCTGGAGCCGAGGATCCAGGAACACTGAAGCTTTCTTT. This chain connects TRBV30 to TRBJ1-1, with no clear D. Germline CDR1 reads GTSNPN; CDR2 reads SVGIG (reference sequence). The CDR3 is 14 residues long. The V gene lost 3 bases and the J gene lost 1 base, with 12 bases spanning the gap.

The CDR3 bases are TGTGCCAGCAGTGAGGCGGAGCACACAGATACGCAGTATTTT. This encodes CASSEAEHTDTQYF. The chain recombines TRBV2 with TRBJ2-3; unclear D gene. With 3 bases removed from V and 2 bases from J, the gap between germline ends came to 9 bases. Germline CDR1 and CDR2: SNHLY and FYNNEI. This CDR3 has 14 residues.

This sequence joins TRBV29-1 and TRBJ1-3; D might be TRBD1 (6 bases). CDR3 size: 15 residues. Germline V gives CDR1 SQVTM, CDR2 ANQGSEA. V lost 5 bases, J lost 4 bases, and 18 bases lay in between. This chain's CDR3 is CSVTKGGMVGNTIYF. In nucleotides, the CDR3 is TGCAGCGTTACGAAAGGGGGTATGGTGGGAAACACCATATATTTT.

This CDR3 is CASSQSSQGGLYNSPLHF. In DNA, the CDR3 is TGCGCCAGCAGTCAATCGTCCCAGGGGGGTCTCTATAATTCACCCCTCCACTTT. The J gene is TRBJ1-6, the V gene TRBV23-1; 7 bases line up with TRBD1. TRBV23-1 is known as an ORF, though its function is uncertain. V lost 0 bases to trimming and J lost 3 bases; unmatched junction nucleotides: 8. The CDR3 has 18 residues.